A single sample is the source of the 24 T cell receptor beta chains below, sequenced in a study of blood T cell repertoires in COVID-19. Clones were sequenced by immunoSEQ multiplex PCR, and TCRdb holds only the in-frame ones, with some missing. The table includes 300,000 to 350,000 clones, more than 75% detected once. The sequenced sample consisted of peripheral blood. The origin of the receptors is a woman between 18 and 29 years old who had recovered from COVID-19.

The chain employs TRBV5-6 and TRBJ1-2; TRBD1 might be the D (5 bases). Germline CDR1 SGHDT, CDR2 YYEEEE. Trimming removed 0 bases from V and 4 bases from J, with 13 bases in between. This CDR3 contains 15 residues. In nucleotides, the CDR3 is TGTGCCAGCAGCTTGGGACAGTGGAGTCCCTATGGCTACACCTTC. This translates into CASSLGQWSPYGYTF.

The rearrangement uses TRBV19 and TRBJ1-6; TRBD1 agrees at 7 bases. This CDR3 comprises 16 residues. J was trimmed by 5 bases and V by 4 bases; bases with no gene match: 8. The germline V gene encodes CDR1 LNHDA and CDR2 SQIVND (reference sequence). As DNA, the CDR3 is TGTGCCAGTAGTAATATCCGGGACAGAAATAATTCACCCCTCCACTTT. Its protein product is CASSNIRDRNNSPLHF.

This clone was observed a single time. The chain carries TRBV7-2 and TRBJ2-1, with D perhaps matching TRBD2 (5 bases). The V and J ends lost 5 bases and 6 bases respectively, with 17 bases between them. This CDR3 comprises 15 residues. Germline loops: CDR1 SGHTA, CDR2 FQGNSA. The CDR3 nucleotides read TGTGCCAGCAGCATTGGGAGCTCGAGTACCAATGAGCAGTTCTTC. It yields the protein CASSIGSSSTNEQFF.

The rearrangement links TRBV10-1 to TRBJ1-1; D perhaps matches TRBD1 (5 bases). The ends were cut back, 0 bases at V and 5 bases at J, with 10 bases in the middle. The CDR3 is 14 amino acids. Germline-derived CDR1 and CDR2 are WNHNN and SYGVQD (reference sequence). This CDR3 reads CASSESKRGTEAFF. DNA of the CDR3: TGCGCCAGCAGTGAGTCGAAAAGGGGAACTGAAGCTTTCTTT.

This clone was picked up one time. The rearrangement joins TRBV3-1 (or the pseudogene TRBV3-2) to TRBJ2-7, with 9 bases that match TRBD1. The V gene end was trimmed by 4 bases and the J gene end by 4 bases; junction bases not matched to a gene: 5. The CDR3 extends over 14 amino acids. Germline values: CDR1 LGHDT, CDR2 YNNKEL (reference sequence). The CDR3 is CASSPGQGSYEQYV. In DNA form, the CDR3 reads TGTGCCAGCAGCCCAGGACAGGGGTCATACGAGCAGTACGTC.

The V call is TRBV18, the J call TRBJ1-1, with a tentative D call TRBD1 (6 bases). The CDR3 is made up of 15 amino acids. V was shortened by 3 bases and J by 4 bases, with 15 bases between the two germline ends. CDR1 is KGHSH, CDR2 LQKENI, per germline. CDR3 loop: CASSPEGGVGTEAFF. The CDR3 DNA follows: TGTGCCAGCTCACCCGAAGGGGGGGTGGGCACTGAAGCTTTCTTT.

The CDR3 sequence: CASSLGPGSISGNTIYF. CDR3 DNA: TGTGCCAGCAGCTTGGGGCCAGGGTCCATCTCTGGAAACACCATATATTTT. The V call is TRBV5-4, the J call TRBJ1-3, with D perhaps matching TRBD1 (5 bases). This CDR3 has 17 amino acids. The germline V and J ends were trimmed by 0 bases and 0 bases, with 13 bases remaining between them. Germline-derived CDR1 and CDR2 are SGHNT and YYREEE (reference sequence).

This chain links TRBV29-1 with TRBJ1-1; TRBD1 might be the D (5 bases). Germline V gene sequence: CDR1 SQVTM, CDR2 ANQGSEA. The CDR3 consists of 13 residues. V was shortened by 7 bases and J by 4 bases, with 16 bases between the two germline ends. This CDR3 is CSDGGGVSTEAFF. DNA of the CDR3: TGCAGCGATGGGGGAGGGGTAAGCACTGAAGCTTTCTTT.

The CDR3 sequence is CASSLSRWTSGSYNEQFF. In DNA, the CDR3 is TGTGCCAGCAGCTTGTCAAGGTGGACTAGCGGATCCTACAATGAGCAGTTCTTC. The rearrangement joins TRBV5-4 to TRBJ2-1; the match to TRBD2 covers 10 bases. Germline V gene sequence: CDR1 SGHNT, CDR2 YYREEE (reference sequence). With V trimmed by 1 base and J by 1 base, 8 bases remained unmatched. CDR3 size: 18 residues.

V is TRBV27 and J is TRBJ1-1, with a tentative D call TRBD1 (6 bases). Trimming shortened V by 2 bases and J by 3 bases, and 19 bases separated the two germline ends. The germline gives CDR1 MNHEY, CDR2 SMNVEV (reference sequence). The CDR3 sequence is 17 residues long. The CDR3, as DNA: TGTGCCAGCAGTTTAAGAGGCAGGGGAGCGGCGGACACTGAAGCTTTCTTT. As protein: CASSLRGRGAADTEAFF.

This chain joins TRBV30 and TRBJ2-1; 7 bases match TRBD2. The CDR3 sequence is 14 residues long. From germline, CDR1 is GTSNPN and CDR2 SVGIG (reference sequence). V trimming: 5 bases; J trimming: 5 bases; junction bases outside the gene matches: 9. In nucleotides, the CDR3 is TGTGCCTGGGGGACTACCAATAACCACAATGAGCAGTTCTTC. The encoded protein is CAWGTTNNHNEQFF.

The V gene is TRBV19, the J gene TRBJ1-6, with D possibly matching TRBD1 (5 bases). The germline V gene encodes CDR1 LNHDA and CDR2 SQIVND (reference sequence). This CDR3 is built from 14 residues. Deletions cut 5 bases from V and 6 bases from J, with 11 bases between. This CDR3 reads CASSSTEINSPLHF. The CDR3 nucleotides are TGTGCCAGTAGTTCGACAGAAATTAATTCACCCCTCCACTTT.

The gene calls are TRBV15 and TRBJ1-1; D is unclear. CDR1 LNHNV and CDR2 YYDKDF come from the germline V gene (reference sequence). The V end was cut by 2 bases, the J end by 1 base, with 14 bases between. The CDR3 runs 16 residues. As DNA, the CDR3 is TGTGCCACCAGCAGAACAAGGACTTTTTCGAACACTGAAGCTTTCTTT. Amino acid sequence: CATSRTRTFSNTEAFF.

The chain joins TRBV7-2 to TRBJ2-1, with 7 bases fitting TRBD2. The CDR3 contains 17 residues. V was pared by 1 base and J by 0 bases, with 6 bases of the junction left unmatched. Germline CDR1 and CDR2: SGHTA and FQGNSA. This CDR3 reads CASSLEVSSGSYNEQFF. For the CDR3, the DNA is TGTGCCAGCAGCTTAGAGGTCTCTAGCGGCTCCTACAATGAGCAGTTCTTC. Drawing the rest from reference TRBV7-2 and TRBJ2-1, the complete variable domain is GAGVSQSPSNKVTEKGKDVELRCDPISGHTALYWYRQSLGQGLEFLIYFQGNSAPDKSGLPSDRFSAERTGGSVSTLTIQRTQQEDSAVYLCASSLEVSSGSYNEQFFGPGTRLTVL.

The rearrangement joins TRBV29-1 to TRBJ2-5; the match to TRBD1 covers 7 bases. The CDR3 has 13 amino acids. Looked up from germline, CDR1 is SQVTM and CDR2 is ANQGSEA. Trimming at V came to 6 bases and at J to 2 bases, leaving 6 bases not matched to a gene. CDR3 loop: CSVVLTGQETQYF. CDR3 DNA sequence: TGCAGCGTGGTGTTGACAGGGCAAGAGACCCAGTACTTC.

This chain joins TRBV7-2 and TRBJ2-7; D may be TRBD2 (6 bases). There are 16 residues in the CDR3. With 1 base removed from V and 0 bases from J, the gap between germline ends came to 13 bases. Germline V CDR1 and CDR2: SGHTA, FQGNSA. DNA for the CDR3: TGTGCCAGCAGCTTAGTCGTTAGCGGTTACTCCTACGAGCAGTACGTC. This translates into CASSLVVSGYSYEQYV.

The chain employs TRBV3-1 (or the pseudogene TRBV3-2) and TRBJ1-1, with D unresolved. The germline CDR1 and CDR2 sequences are LGHDT and YNNKEL (reference sequence). The ends were cut back, 6 bases at V and 1 base at J, with 9 bases in the middle. The CDR3 has 13 residues. CDR3 loop: CASRYGRNTEAFF. CDR3 DNA: TGTGCCAGCAGGTACGGTAGGAACACTGAAGCTTTCTTT.

The V gene is TRBV6-5, the J gene TRBJ1-1; TRBD1 aligns across 8 bases. The V gene end was trimmed by 4 bases and the J gene end by 11 bases; junction bases not matched to a gene: 6. Looked up from germline, CDR1 is MNHEY and CDR2 is SVGAGI. The CDR3 consists of 12 residues. Written as DNA, the CDR3 is TGTGCCAGCAGTTTTCGGACAGGGAGGGCTTTCTTT. Residues: CASSFRTGRAFF.

The V call is TRBV11-3, the J call TRBJ2-1, with D possibly TRBD2 on 6 matching bases. Trimming left V 8 bases short and J 4 bases short, with 18 bases between. Looked up from germline, CDR1 is SGHNT and CDR2 is YENEEA. CDR3 length: 15 amino acids. This CDR3 is CASRGLASAYNEQFF. The CDR3 DNA sequence: TGTGCCAGCCGAGGGTTGGCTAGCGCGTACAATGAGCAGTTCTTC.

A few counts support this clone. The CDR3 region has the DNA TGCAGTGCTAGTCTGGCAGGGCTATATGGCTACACCTTC. Protein: CSASLAGLYGYTF. This chain links TRBV20-1 with TRBJ1-2, with D maybe TRBD1 (5 bases). CDR3 length: 13 amino acids. The germline V and J ends were trimmed by 3 bases and 5 bases, with 13 bases remaining between them. Per the germline V gene, CDR1 is DFQATT and CDR2 is SNEGSKA (reference sequence).

The genes are TRBV5-1 and TRBJ2-1; 9 positions agree with TRBD2. V lost 2 bases to trimming and J lost 4 bases; unmatched junction nucleotides: 7. There are 16 residues in the CDR3. The germline V gene encodes CDR1 SGHRS and CDR2 YFSETQ. CDR3 sequence: CASSLSSGRLYNEQFF. The CDR3 DNA sequence: TGCGCCAGCAGCTTAAGTAGCGGGAGACTATACAATGAGCAGTTCTTC.

The V call is TRBV11-2, the J call TRBJ2-1; 7 bases fit TRBD1. The ends lost 5 bases at V and 8 bases at J; junction bases unmatched: 6. This CDR3 region has 13 residues. Per germline, CDR1 SGHAT and CDR2 FQNNGV. The DNA of the CDR3 is TGTGCCAGCAGCCCGCGGACAGGCCATGAGCAGTTCTTC. Protein product: CASSPRTGHEQFF. Supplemented by reference TRBV11-2 and TRBJ2-1, the full variable domain reads EAGVAQSPRYKIIEKRQSVAFWCNPISGHATLYWYQQILGQGPKLLIQFQNNGVVDDSQLPKDRFSAERLKGVDSTLKIQPAKLEDSAVYLCASSPRTGHEQFFGPGTRLTVL.

The V gene is TRBV19, the J gene TRBJ1-6; D possibly corresponds to TRBD1 (5 bases). The CDR3 extends over 14 amino acids. Germline V gene data show CDR1 as LNHDA and CDR2 as SQIVND (reference sequence). V shed 3 bases and J shed 7 bases, with 10 bases lying between them. CDR3 nucleotide sequence: TGTGCCAGTAGTATGGCAGGGAAAAATTCACCCCTCCACTTT. Protein product: CASSMAGKNSPLHF.

The chain is built from TRBV2 and TRBJ2-5; TRBD2 matches 12 bases. CDR3 size: 19 residues. Germline assignment: CDR1 SNHLY and CDR2 FYNNEI. Trimming took 7 bases from V and 5 from J; bases not matched to a gene: 20. CDR3 sequence reads: CASMGDTTSGSLVRETQYF. CDR3 DNA: TGTGCCAGCATGGGGGATACGACTAGCGGGAGTTTAGTACGGGAGACCCAGTACTTC.